This record looks at one T cell receptor (beta chain) sequence and its context. As yet, its antigen is unknown. The CDR3 extends over 12 amino acids. Germline V gives CDR1 WNHNN, CDR2 SYGVQD (reference sequence). Trimming took off 0 bases at V and 6 bases at J, with 4 bases between the two ends. Assay: immunoSEQ multiplex PCR; the TCRdb copy retains only in-frame clones and omits some. The sample comprises about 130,000 clones, 90% of which are singletons, and 6.9% rests with the top ten. The sample comes from a study of T cell responses to AZD1222 COVID-19 vaccine. The study, taken as a whole, reports: It was only after the peak T cell response that any repertoires were sampled.

Sequences were derived from peripheral blood, sampled on day 0 of AZD1222 vaccination. This chain uses TRBV10-1 with TRBJ2-3; no reliable D call. The origin of this receptor is an adult in good health. CDR3 in DNA: TGCGCCAGCAGTGAGTCGGGTGATACGCAGTATTTT. This codes for CASSESGDTQYF.